These 9 T cell receptor beta chains were sequenced from one sample in a study of control samples from healthy donors and cancer patients. The table came from immunoSEQ multiplex PCR; TCRdb's copy has only in-frame clones and leaves some out. The data contain tens of thousands of clones, 87% of them singletons. The material sequenced was formalin-fixed, paraffin-embedded tissue. Receptors were obtained from a female donor with melanoma.

Remarks on this clone: Other DNA sequences from this sample encode an identical CDR3 as well. The CDR3 DNA reads TGTGCCAGCAGTTACGGCGAGACCCAGTACTTC. Its translation is CASSYGETQYF. This chain uses TRBV6-2 or TRBV6-3 with TRBJ2-5; D call uncertain. The V and J ends lost 2 bases and 5 bases respectively, with 3 bases between them. CDR3 length equals 11 residues. The germline V gene has CDR1 MNHEY and CDR2 SVGEGT.

The rearrangement uses TRBV6-6 and TRBJ1-4; perhaps TRBD1 as D (5 bases). V lost 6 bases and J 6 bases, leaving 14 bases between the germline ends. Germline V CDR1 and CDR2: MNHNY, SVGAGI (reference sequence). The CDR3 is made up of 14 amino acids. CDR3 sequence: CASRSQVRDEKLFF. In DNA form, the CDR3 reads TGTGCCAGCAGATCACAGGTTCGTGATGAAAAACTGTTTTTT.

The V and J genes are TRBV5-4 and TRBJ2-7; 9 bases align to TRBD2. The CDR3 extends over 14 amino acids. Germline V gene lookup returns CDR1 SGHNT and CDR2 YYREEE (reference sequence). After removal of 4 bases from V and 7 bases from J, the junction contained 9 bases not matched to a gene. CDR3 sequence reads: CASSRASGMGEQYF. The DNA for the CDR3 is TGTGCCAGCAGCCGGGCTAGCGGGATGGGGGAGCAGTACTTC. The variable domain in full, with the rest retrieved from reference TRBV5-4 and TRBJ2-7, is ETGVTQSPTHLIKTRGQQVTLRCSSQSGHNTVSWYQQALGQGPQFIFQYYREEENGRGNFPPRFSGLQFPNYSSELNVNALELDDSALYLCASSRASGMGEQYFGPGTRLTVT.

J is TRBJ2-7 and V is TRBV7-3; 7 nucleotides line up with TRBD2. In germline, CDR1 is SGHTA, CDR2 FQGTGA. V dropped 6 bases and J dropped 3; count of bases not matched to a gene: 11. The CDR3 loop spans 15 amino acids. This chain's CDR3 is CASSSYRGESYEQYF. CDR3 sequence (DNA): TGTGCCAGCAGTTCCTACCGGGGGGAAAGCTACGAGCAGTACTTC.

The chain uses TRBV5-1 and TRBJ2-2; 8 positions agree with TRBD2. CDR1 is SGHRS and CDR2 is YFSETQ in the germline V gene. The CDR3 is 13 amino acids. The junction had 3 bases not matched to a gene; V was cut back by 5 bases and J by 6 bases. The CDR3 loop is CASRKREPGELFF. The CDR3 DNA reads as TGCGCCAGCAGGAAGCGGGAGCCCGGGGAGCTGTTTTTT.

This chain joins TRBV28 and TRBJ1-6; no clear D. Trimming removed 4 bases from V and 9 bases from J, with 13 bases in between. This CDR3 contains 14 residues. CDR1 and CDR2 (germline): MDHEN, SYDVKM. DNA for the CDR3: TGTGCCAGCAGTTCGCCGGTGGTGGGTTCACCCCTCCACTTT. This codes for CASSSPVVGSPLHF.

The chain recombines TRBV6-5 with TRBJ1-1, with D possibly TRBD1 on 5 matching bases. With 6 bases removed from V and 0 bases from J, the gap between germline ends came to 11 bases. Germline lookup yields CDR1 MNHEY and CDR2 SVGAGI. The CDR3 consists of 14 residues. CDR3 sequence: CASSTGSLNTEAFF. CDR3 bases: TGTGCCAGCAGCACAGGATCCTTGAACACTGAAGCTTTCTTT.

This clone was seen a single time. CDR3 coding DNA: TGTGCCAGCAGTGCGGATTCTCCCCCGTTCTTC. It is translated as CASSADSPPFF. The chain uses TRBV6-6 and TRBJ2-1; D gene ambiguous. V gave up 5 bases and J gave up 15 bases, with 14 bases separating them. This CDR3 region has 11 residues. CDR1 and CDR2 (germline): MNHNY, SVGAGI (reference sequence).

The rearrangement joins TRBV7-2 to TRBJ2-1; 11 bases are shared with TRBD2. Germline loops: CDR1 SGHTA, CDR2 FQGNSA. The CDR3 sequence is 13 residues long. The V and J ends lost 10 bases and 8 bases, in that order; junction bases with no gene match: 7. The CDR3 DNA follows: TGTGCCACCGAGCCTAGCGGGAGGTATGAGCAGTTCTTC. Protein: CATEPSGRYEQFF.